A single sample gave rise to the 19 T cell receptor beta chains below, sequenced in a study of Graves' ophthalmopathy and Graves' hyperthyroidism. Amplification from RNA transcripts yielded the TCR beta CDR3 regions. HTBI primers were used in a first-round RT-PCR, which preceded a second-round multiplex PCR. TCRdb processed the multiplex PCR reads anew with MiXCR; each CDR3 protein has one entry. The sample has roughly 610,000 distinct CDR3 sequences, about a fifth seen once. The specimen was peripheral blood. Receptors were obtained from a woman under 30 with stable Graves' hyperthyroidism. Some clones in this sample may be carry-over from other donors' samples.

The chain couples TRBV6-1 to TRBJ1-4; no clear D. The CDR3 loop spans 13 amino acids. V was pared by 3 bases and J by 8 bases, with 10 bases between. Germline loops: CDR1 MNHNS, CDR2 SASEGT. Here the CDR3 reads CASSDPQSEKLFF. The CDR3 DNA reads TGTGCCAGCAGTGACCCGCAGAGCGAAAAACTGTTTTTT.

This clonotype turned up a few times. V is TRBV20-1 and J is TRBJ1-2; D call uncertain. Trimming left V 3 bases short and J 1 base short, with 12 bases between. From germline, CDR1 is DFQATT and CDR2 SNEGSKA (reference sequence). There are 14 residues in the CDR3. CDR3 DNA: TGCAGTGCTAGCCTGGATGAGGGTAACTATGGCTACACCTTC. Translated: CSASLDEGNYGYTF.

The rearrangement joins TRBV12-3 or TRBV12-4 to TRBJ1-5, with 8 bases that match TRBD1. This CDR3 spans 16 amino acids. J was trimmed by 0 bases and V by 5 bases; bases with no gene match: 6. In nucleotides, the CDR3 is TGTGCCAGCAGTGGCGGGACAGGCTATAGCAATCAGCCCCAGCATTTT. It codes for CASSGGTGYSNQPQHF.

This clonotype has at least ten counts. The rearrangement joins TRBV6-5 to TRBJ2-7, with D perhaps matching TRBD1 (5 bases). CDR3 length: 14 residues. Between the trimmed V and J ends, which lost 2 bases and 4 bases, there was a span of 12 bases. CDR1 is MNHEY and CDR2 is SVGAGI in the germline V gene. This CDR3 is CASSYGANMYEQYF. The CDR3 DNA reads TGTGCCAGCAGTTACGGGGCCAACATGTACGAGCAGTACTTC.

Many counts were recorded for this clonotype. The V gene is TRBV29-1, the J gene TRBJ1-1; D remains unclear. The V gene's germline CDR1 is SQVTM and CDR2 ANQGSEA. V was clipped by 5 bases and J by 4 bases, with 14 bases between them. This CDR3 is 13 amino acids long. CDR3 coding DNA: TGCAGCGTTCCCGGCCCACCTTTCACTGAAGCTTTCTTT. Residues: CSVPGPPFTEAFF.

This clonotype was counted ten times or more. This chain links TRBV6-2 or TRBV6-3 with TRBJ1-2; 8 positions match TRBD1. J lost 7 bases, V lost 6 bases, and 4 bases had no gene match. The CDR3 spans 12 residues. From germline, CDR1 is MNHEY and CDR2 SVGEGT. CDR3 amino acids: CASRQGGSGYTF. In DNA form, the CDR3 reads TGTGCCAGCAGACAGGGGGGATCTGGCTACACCTTC.

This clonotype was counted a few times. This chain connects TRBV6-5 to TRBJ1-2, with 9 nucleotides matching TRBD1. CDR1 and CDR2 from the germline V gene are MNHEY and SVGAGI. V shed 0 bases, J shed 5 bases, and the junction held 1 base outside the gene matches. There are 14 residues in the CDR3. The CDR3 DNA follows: TGTGCCAGCAGTTACTCGACAGGGGGATATGGCTACACCTTC. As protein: CASSYSTGGYGYTF.

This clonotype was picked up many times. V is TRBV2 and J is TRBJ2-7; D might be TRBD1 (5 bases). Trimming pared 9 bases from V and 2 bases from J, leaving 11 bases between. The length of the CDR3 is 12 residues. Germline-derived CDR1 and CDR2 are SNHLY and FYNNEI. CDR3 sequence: CASTDRTYEQYF. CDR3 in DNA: TGTGCCAGTACTGACAGAACCTACGAGCAGTACTTC.

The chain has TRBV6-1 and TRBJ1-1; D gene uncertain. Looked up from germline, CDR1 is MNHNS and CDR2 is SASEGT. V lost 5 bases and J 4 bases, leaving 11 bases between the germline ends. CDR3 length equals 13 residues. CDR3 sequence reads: CASSLRPSTEAFF. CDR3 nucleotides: TGTGCCAGCAGTCTTCGACCTAGCACTGAAGCTTTCTTT.

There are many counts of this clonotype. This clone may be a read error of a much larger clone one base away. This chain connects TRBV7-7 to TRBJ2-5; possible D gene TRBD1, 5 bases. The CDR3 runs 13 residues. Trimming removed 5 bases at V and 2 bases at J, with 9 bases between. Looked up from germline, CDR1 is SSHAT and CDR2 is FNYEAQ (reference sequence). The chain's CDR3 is CASSPTEQETQYF. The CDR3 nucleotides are TGTGCCAGCAGCCCGACAGAGCAAGAGACCCAGTACTTC.

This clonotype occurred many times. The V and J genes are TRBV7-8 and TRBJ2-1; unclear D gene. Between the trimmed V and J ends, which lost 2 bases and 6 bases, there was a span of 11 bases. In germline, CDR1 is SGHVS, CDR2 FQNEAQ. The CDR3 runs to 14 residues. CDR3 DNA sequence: TGTGCCAGCAGCTTAAGGCGTACTCTCAATGAGCAGTTCTTC. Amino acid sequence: CASSLRRTLNEQFF.

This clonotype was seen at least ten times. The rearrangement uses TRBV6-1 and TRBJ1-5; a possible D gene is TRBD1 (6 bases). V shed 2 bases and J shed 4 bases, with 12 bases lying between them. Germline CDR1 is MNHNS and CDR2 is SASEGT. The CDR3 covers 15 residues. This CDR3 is CASSELTGFNQPQHF. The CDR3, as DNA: TGTGCCAGCAGTGAACTTACAGGGTTTAATCAGCCCCAGCATTTT.

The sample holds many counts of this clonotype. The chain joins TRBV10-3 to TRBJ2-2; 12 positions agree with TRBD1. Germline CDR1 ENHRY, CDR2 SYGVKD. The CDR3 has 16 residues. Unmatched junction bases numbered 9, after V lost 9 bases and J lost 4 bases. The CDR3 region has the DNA TGTGCCATTGCCCCCGGGACAGGGGGCCCCACCGGGGAGCTGTTTTTT. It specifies CAIAPGTGGPTGELFF.

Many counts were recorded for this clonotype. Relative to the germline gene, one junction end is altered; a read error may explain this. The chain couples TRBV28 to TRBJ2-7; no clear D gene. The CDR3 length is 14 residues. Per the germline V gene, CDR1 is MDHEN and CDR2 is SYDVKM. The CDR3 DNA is TGCGCCAGCAGCCCAGACTTCCTAGGCTACGAGCAGTACTTC. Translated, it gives CASSPDFLGYEQYF.

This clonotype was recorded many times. The CDR3 reads CASSLPGQVYEQYF. CDR3 DNA sequence: TGTGCCAGCAGTTTACCGGGACAGGTCTACGAGCAGTACTTC. V gene TRBV12-3 or TRBV12-4 combines with J gene TRBJ2-7, with 8 bases matching TRBD1. J gave up 3 bases and V 2 bases, and 3 bases lay outside the gene matches. The CDR3 length is 14 residues.

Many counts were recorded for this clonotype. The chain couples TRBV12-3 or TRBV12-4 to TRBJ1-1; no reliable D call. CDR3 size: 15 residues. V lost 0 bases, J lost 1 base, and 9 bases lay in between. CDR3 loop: CASSLARVGNTEAFF. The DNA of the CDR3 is TGTGCCAGCAGTTTAGCACGGGTGGGGAACACTGAAGCTTTCTTT.

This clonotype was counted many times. CDR3 DNA: TGTGCCAGCAGTTTAGAAATCTCTGGAAACACCATATATTTT. Its protein is CASSLEISGNTIYF. The chain combines TRBV12-3 or TRBV12-4 with TRBJ1-3, with D hard to call. The CDR3 is 14 amino acids. V lost 1 base, J lost 0 bases, and 4 bases lay in between.

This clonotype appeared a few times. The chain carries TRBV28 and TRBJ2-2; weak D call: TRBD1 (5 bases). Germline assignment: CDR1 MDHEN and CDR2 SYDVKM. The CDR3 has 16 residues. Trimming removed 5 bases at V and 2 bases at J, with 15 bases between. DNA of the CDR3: TGTGCCAGCAGTCTCACGCTAGGACACAACACCGGGGAGCTGTTTTTT. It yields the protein CASSLTLGHNTGELFF.

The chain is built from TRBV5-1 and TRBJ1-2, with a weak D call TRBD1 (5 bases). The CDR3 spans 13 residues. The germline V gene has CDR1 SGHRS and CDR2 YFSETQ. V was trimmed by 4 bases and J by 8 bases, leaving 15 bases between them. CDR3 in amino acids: CASSEQAESGYTF. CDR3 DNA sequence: TGCGCCAGCAGCGAACAGGCTGAGTCCGGCTACACCTTC.